The 26 T cell receptor beta chains below were found in one sample sequenced in a study of cytomegalovirus exposure and HLA in healthy donors. The primer mix had 60 Vbeta and 13 Jbeta primers. The method was immunoSEQ multiplex PCR; TCRdb's version includes in-frame clones alone and lacks a portion of them. In the table there are about 95,000 clones, about three quarters of which are singletons. What was sequenced was PBMCs. The receptor source for this set is a man aged 25 to 40 in good health and CMV-seropositive.

The chain employs TRBV5-8 and TRBJ2-7; D might be TRBD1 (5 bases). The CDR3 runs to 13 residues. Germline V gene sequence: CDR1 SGHTS, CDR2 YDEGEE. Trimming took 4 bases from V and 2 from J, leaving 10 bases between them. CDR3 in amino acids: CASSLTGAYEQYV. CDR3 nucleotides: TGTGCCAGCAGCCTTACAGGAGCCTACGAGCAGTACGTC.

The chain is built from TRBV9 and TRBJ2-5, with D hard to call. The CDR3 runs to 13 residues. The germline V gene has CDR1 SGDLS and CDR2 YYNGEE. Between the trimmed V and J ends, which lost 0 bases and 5 bases, there was a span of 8 bases. The CDR3 spells CASSVGQWETQYF. The CDR3 DNA reads TGTGCCAGCAGCGTAGGGCAATGGGAGACCCAGTACTTC.

The chain joins TRBV9 to TRBJ2-3; the D gene is possibly TRBD1 (5 bases). Germline V gene data show CDR1 as SGDLS and CDR2 as YYNGEE. V lost 4 bases and J lost 5, with 14 bases in between. The CDR3 sequence is 14 residues long. Here the CDR3 reads CASSPRLRGDTQYF. The CDR3 bases are TGTGCCAGCAGCCCCCGTCTTAGGGGAGATACGCAGTATTTT.

The chain carries TRBV7-2 and TRBJ1-1; D gene uncertain. The V end lost 5 bases, the J end lost 6 bases, and 16 bases lay between the germline ends. This CDR3 comprises 14 residues. Germline V gene data show CDR1 as SGHTA and CDR2 as FQGNSA. Here the CDR3 reads CASSLDSLNPEAFF. CDR3 bases: TGTGCCAGCAGCCTTGATAGTCTCAACCCTGAAGCTTTCTTT.

This clone was observed a single time. The chain uses TRBV7-9 and TRBJ1-2; tentatively, D is TRBD1 (5 bases). This CDR3 is built from 15 residues. Per germline, CDR1 SEHNR and CDR2 FQNEAQ (reference sequence). V was trimmed by 5 bases and J by 3 bases, leaving 16 bases between them. The CDR3 DNA follows: TGTGCCAGCAGCCTCTCCGGACATCTAGACTATGGCTACACCTTC. Protein: CASSLSGHLDYGYTF.

The chain links TRBV5-1 to TRBJ2-7, with 9 nucleotides matching TRBD1. With V trimmed by 0 bases and J by 4 bases, 5 bases remained unmatched. Germline CDR1 SGHRS, CDR2 YFSETQ. The CDR3 length is 15 residues. CDR3 region: CASSLGTGEMYEQYF. The CDR3 DNA reads as TGCGCCAGCAGCTTGGGGACAGGGGAAATGTACGAGCAGTACTTC.

The chain joins TRBV28 to TRBJ2-1, with TRBD2 as a possible D gene (5 bases). The V end lost 5 bases, the J end lost 0 bases, and 14 bases lay between the germline ends. The CDR3 is 16 residues long. Germline CDR1 and CDR2: MDHEN and SYDVKM. The CDR3 nucleotides are TGTGCCAGCAGTGAAACTCGCGGGCCCTCCTACAATGAGCAGTTCTTC. Its translation: CASSETRGPSYNEQFF.

This clone was seen repeatedly, ten times or more. V gene TRBV5-4 combines with J gene TRBJ2-6; the D is unclear. The CDR3 covers 16 residues. Trimming cost V 3 bases and J 4 bases, with 14 bases left between them. CDR1 and CDR2 (germline): SGHNT, YYREEE (reference sequence). In nucleotides, the CDR3 is TGTGCCAGCAGCTCTCCAGGTCTGACGGGGGCCAACGTCCTGACTTTC. It translates to CASSSPGLTGANVLTF. The entire variable domain, with the rest obtained from reference TRBV5-4 and TRBJ2-6, is as follows: ETGVTQSPTHLIKTRGQQVTLRCSSQSGHNTVSWYQQALGQGPQFIFQYYREEENGRGNFPPRFSGLQFPNYSSELNVNALELDDSALYLCASSSPGLTGANVLTFGAGSRLTVL.

This sequence joins TRBV12-5 and TRBJ1-1, with D possibly TRBD1 on 5 matching bases. CDR3 length: 15 residues. Trimming shortened V by 2 bases and J by 5 bases, and 15 bases separated the two germline ends. Germline assignment: CDR1 LGHNT and CDR2 FRNRAP. The CDR3 bases are TGTGCTAGTGGTTTGTTCATAGGGGCGCGAACTGAAGCTTTCTTT. It codes for CASGLFIGARTEAFF. Complete variable domain (other parts from reference TRBV12-5 and TRBJ1-1): DARVTQTPRHKVTEMGQEVTMRCQPILGHNTVFWYRQTMMQGLELLAYFRNRAPLDDSGMPKDRFSAEMPDATLATLKIQPSEPRDSAVYFCASGLFIGARTEAFFGQGTRLTVV.

This sequence joins TRBV5-1 and TRBJ1-2, with 8 bases fitting TRBD1. This CDR3 contains 15 residues. The V and J ends lost 0 bases and 4 bases, in that order; junction bases with no gene match: 5. Germline CDR1 and CDR2: SGHRS and YFSETQ. In nucleotides, the CDR3 is TGCGCCAGCAGCTTGGCAGGGGGCAATAGCTATGGCTACACCTTC. Translation: CASSLAGGNSYGYTF.

The chain joins TRBV7-2 to TRBJ2-5; TRBD1 aligns across 8 bases. The CDR3 has 16 residues. V dropped 5 bases and J dropped 4; count of bases not matched to a gene: 12. In germline, CDR1 is SGHTA, CDR2 FQGNSA. The CDR3: CASSAWTGLTGETQYF. In nucleotides, the CDR3 is TGTGCCAGCAGCGCATGGACAGGGTTAACGGGAGAGACCCAGTACTTC.

The V call is TRBV5-5, the J call TRBJ2-7; possible D gene TRBD1, 5 bases. The CDR3 spans 13 residues. Trimming took 0 bases from V and 7 from J, leaving 11 bases between them. CDR1 SGHKS and CDR2 YYEKEE come from the germline V gene (reference sequence). The CDR3 DNA reads TGTGCCAGCAGCTTGGGGGTCTACAGGGAGCAGTACGTC. Protein sequence: CASSLGVYREQYV.

The chain is built from TRBV6-4 and TRBJ2-2; perhaps TRBD1 as D (6 bases). The CDR3 is made up of 13 amino acids. CDR1 is MRHNA, CDR2 SNTAGT, per germline. Trimming took 0 bases from V and 8 from J, leaving 7 bases between them. CDR3 region: CASSDSGTGELFF. The CDR3 DNA is TGTGCCAGCAGTGACTCCGGGACAGGGGAGCTGTTTTTT.

The rearrangement uses TRBV19 and TRBJ1-5; the D gene is possibly TRBD1 (5 bases). The V and J ends lost 7 bases and 7 bases respectively, with 14 bases between them. Per the germline V gene, CDR1 is LNHDA and CDR2 is SQIVND (reference sequence). The CDR3 is made up of 13 amino acids. The CDR3 reads CASTAGWGQPQHF. The CDR3 nucleotides read TGTGCCAGTACCGCCGGTTGGGGCCAGCCCCAGCATTTT.

V usage is TRBV7-9 and J usage is TRBJ1-2, with a weak D call TRBD1 (5 bases). The V end was cut by 6 bases, the J end by 2 bases, with 19 bases between. The CDR3 is made up of 16 amino acids. Germline-derived CDR1 and CDR2 are SEHNR and FQNEAQ (reference sequence). This CDR3 is CASSSGVTELNYGYTF. As DNA, the CDR3 is TGTGCCAGCAGTTCGGGGGTAACCGAGCTCAACTATGGCTACACCTTC.

The chain combines TRBV5-1 with TRBJ2-1, with a tentative D call TRBD2 (5 bases). The CDR3 extends over 16 amino acids. Germline V gives CDR1 SGHRS, CDR2 YFSETQ. V shed 0 bases and J shed 4 bases, with 14 bases lying between them. The CDR3 bases are TGCGCCAGCAGCTTGGTAGGCGGCAGACTATACAATGAGCAGTTCTTC. It specifies CASSLVGGRLYNEQFF.

This sequence joins TRBV9 and TRBJ2-5; 7 bases agree with TRBD2. The CDR3 spans 13 residues. Germline V gives CDR1 SGDLS, CDR2 YYNGEE. V was pared by 7 bases and J by 5 bases, with 8 bases of the junction left unmatched. CDR3 protein: CASGAGTEETQYF. In DNA, the CDR3 is TGTGCCAGCGGAGCGGGGACGGAGGAGACCCAGTACTTC.

The chain couples TRBV6-6 to TRBJ2-1; TRBD2 matches 12 bases. Germline V gene lookup returns CDR1 MNHNY and CDR2 SVGAGI (reference sequence). The CDR3 runs 15 residues. J gave up 8 bases and V 6 bases, and 8 bases lay outside the gene matches. CDR3 amino acids: CASRPLAGGHHEQFF. CDR3 coding DNA: TGTGCCAGCAGGCCACTAGCGGGAGGCCACCATGAGCAGTTCTTC.

The chain uses TRBV6-1 and TRBJ1-1; D may be TRBD1 (5 bases). The V and J ends lost 1 base and 6 bases respectively, with 15 bases between them. There are 15 residues in the CDR3. CDR1 and CDR2 (germline): MNHNS, SASEGT. The CDR3 DNA reads TGTGCCAGCAGTGAAGGGCCAGGGAGGTATGCTGAAGCTTTCTTT. Its protein product is CASSEGPGRYAEAFF.

V usage is TRBV6-1 and J usage is TRBJ1-3; D is possibly TRBD1 (5 bases). The CDR3 consists of 13 residues. V lost 8 bases and J lost 0, with 8 bases in between. The germline gives CDR1 MNHNS, CDR2 SASEGT. Here the CDR3 reads CASATVSGNTIYF. The CDR3 nucleotides read TGTGCCAGCGCGACAGTCTCTGGAAACACCATATATTTT.

The V call is TRBV6-5, the J call TRBJ1-1; D may be TRBD1 (6 bases). V gave up 3 bases and J gave up 1 base, with 9 bases separating them. The CDR3 is 14 amino acids. Germline V gives CDR1 MNHEY, CDR2 SVGAGI. CDR3 nucleotide sequence: TGTGCCAGCAGTTATAGGGGGTGGAACACTGAAGCTTTCTTT. It is translated as CASSYRGWNTEAFF.

This chain joins TRBV6-6 and TRBJ2-1, with 8 positions matching TRBD2. V lost 5 bases to trimming and J lost 9 bases; unmatched junction nucleotides: 12. Germline CDR1 is MNHNY and CDR2 is SVGAGI (reference sequence). This CDR3 spans 15 amino acids. CDR3 nucleotide sequence: TGTGCCAGCAGTAGTAGCCCAGGGGCGGGAGGTGAGCAGTTCTTC. As protein: CASSSSPGAGGEQFF.

This chain links TRBV4-1 with TRBJ2-2; 8 bases align to TRBD1. CDR1 is MGHRA and CDR2 is YSYEKL in the germline V gene. V lost 4 bases and J lost 8; bases outside the gene matches: 15. There are 17 residues in the CDR3. The CDR3 nucleotides are TGCGCCAGCAGCCGGCACCCAGGCGCAGGGGGCAAGGGGGAGCTGTTTTTT. Protein: CASSRHPGAGGKGELFF.

The V gene is TRBV30, the J gene TRBJ2-1; D not resolved. Germline CDR1 is GTSNPN and CDR2 is SVGIG (reference sequence). Deletions cut 1 base from V and 15 bases from J, with 10 bases between. The CDR3 totals 10 residues. CDR3 in DNA: TGTGCCTGGAGTGCCCCCCCCGGGTTCTTC. The encoded protein is CAWSAPPGFF.

The chain uses TRBV27 and TRBJ2-7, with 11 positions matching TRBD2. The junction had 9 bases not matched to a gene; V was cut back by 8 bases and J by 3 bases. Germline lookup yields CDR1 MNHEY and CDR2 SMNVEV (reference sequence). CDR3 length: 15 amino acids. For the CDR3, the DNA is TGTGCCAGCTCGACGCCGGGACTAGCGGTCTACGAGCAGTACTTC. It codes for CASSTPGLAVYEQYF.

The chain has TRBV28 and TRBJ1-1; no definite D call. This CDR3 is 17 amino acids long. Germline V gives CDR1 MDHEN, CDR2 SYDVKM. V lost 5 bases to trimming and J lost 3 bases, with 22 bases between them. This CDR3 reads CASSPLKGKEAYTEAFF. In DNA form, the CDR3 reads TGTGCCAGCAGTCCCCTCAAAGGAAAAGAGGCCTACACTGAAGCTTTCTTT.